These 14 T cell receptor beta chains were all obtained from the same sample, sequenced in a study of blood T cell repertoires in COVID-19. The assay was immunoSEQ multiplex PCR, and TCRdb's table has in-frame clones only and misses some. The table records hundreds of thousands of clones, roughly 89% of them present only once. Sequencing used PBMCs or T cells enriched from blood (not recorded which). These TCRs come from a woman aged 45 to 65 who had recovered from COVID-19.

The chain is built from TRBV28 and TRBJ2-1, with D perhaps matching TRBD1 (6 bases). There are 16 residues in the CDR3. Trimming cost V 6 bases and J 7 bases, with 22 bases left between them. CDR1 and CDR2 (germline): MDHEN, SYDVKM. The CDR3 sequence: CASSPHLSGRGNEQFF. Written as DNA, the CDR3 is TGTGCCAGCAGCCCCCATCTTTCTGGCAGGGGAAATGAGCAGTTCTTC.

The gene calls are TRBV7-2 and TRBJ2-7; the match to TRBD2 covers 9 bases. J gave up 3 bases and V 1 base, and 1 base lay outside the gene matches. Germline lookup yields CDR1 SGHTA and CDR2 FQGNSA. The CDR3 is 14 amino acids. This CDR3 reads CASSLGSGGYEQYF. CDR3 DNA: TGTGCCAGCAGCTTAGGTAGCGGGGGCTACGAGCAGTACTTC. The complete variable domain, with remaining parts taken from reference TRBV7-2 and TRBJ2-7, reads GAGVSQSPSNKVTEKGKDVELRCDPISGHTALYWYRQSLGQGLEFLIYFQGNSAPDKSGLPSDRFSAERTGGSVSTLTIQRTQQEDSAVYLCASSLGSGGYEQYFGPGTRLTVT.

The CDR3 here is CSVVLRTGELFF. The CDR3 DNA follows: TGCAGCGTTGTCTTACGGACCGGGGAGCTGTTTTTT. This chain links TRBV29-1 with TRBJ2-2; D is unclear. The germline V and J ends were trimmed by 4 bases and 5 bases, with 8 bases remaining between them. The CDR3 runs to 12 residues. Germline V gene sequence: CDR1 SQVTM, CDR2 ANQGSEA.

The gene calls are TRBV2 and TRBJ1-3; D gene ambiguous. The CDR3 covers 15 residues. Germline CDR1 and CDR2: SNHLY and FYNNEI. V shed 4 bases and J shed 2 bases, with 12 bases lying between them. CDR3 sequence (DNA): TGTGCCAGCAGTGCTTCGGGTTCGGCTGGAAACACCATATATTTT. Residues: CASSASGSAGNTIYF.

A note on this clone: Other DNA sequences in this sample translate to the same CDR3. This chain joins TRBV4-3 and TRBJ1-2; D is ambiguous. Germline loops: CDR1 LGHNA, CDR2 YSLEER. V lost 0 bases, J lost 4 bases, and 9 bases lay in between. The CDR3 has 14 residues. CDR3 nucleotide sequence: TGCGCCAGCAGCCAAGAGGGGAGATCCTATGGCTACACCTTC. Translated, it gives CASSQEGRSYGYTF.

The rearrangement joins TRBV4-1 to TRBJ2-4, with a tentative D call TRBD2 (5 bases). CDR1 MGHRA and CDR2 YSYEKL come from the germline V gene. CDR3 length equals 17 residues. Trimming removed 0 bases from V and 0 bases from J, with 12 bases in between. DNA for the CDR3: TGCGCCAGCAGCCAAGAAGGAGGAGCCGTAGCCAAAAACATTCAGTACTTC. This sequence encodes CASSQEGGAVAKNIQYF.

The rearrangement joins TRBV7-2 to TRBJ1-3, with D tentatively TRBD1 (6 bases). CDR1 is SGHTA, CDR2 FQGNSA, per germline. This CDR3 spans 16 amino acids. V was clipped by 0 bases and J by 2 bases, with 11 bases between them. CDR3 residues: CASSLAPGQAGNTIYF. CDR3 coding DNA: TGTGCCAGCAGCTTAGCCCCGGGACAAGCTGGAAACACCATATATTTT.

This chain links TRBV5-1 with TRBJ1-2; D perhaps matches TRBD1 (6 bases). This CDR3 region has 15 residues. The germline gives CDR1 SGHRS, CDR2 YFSETQ. With 5 bases removed from V and 2 bases from J, the gap between germline ends came to 16 bases. The CDR3 loop reads CASSSSGDGNYGYTF. Here the CDR3 DNA reads TGCGCCAGCAGTTCGTCAGGGGACGGCAACTATGGCTACACCTTC.

This rearrangement joins TRBV5-4 to TRBJ2-7, with 8 positions matching TRBD2. The CDR3 length is 16 residues. CDR1 is SGHNT, CDR2 YYREEE, per germline (reference sequence). Losses at the gene ends were 4 bases for V and 3 bases for J; bases not matched to a gene: 12. The chain's CDR3 is CASSPHTGTRNYEQYF. DNA for the CDR3: TGTGCCAGCAGCCCACACACCGGGACTAGAAACTACGAGCAGTACTTC.

This clone appeared once. The chain couples TRBV29-1 to TRBJ1-2; tentative D call: TRBD1 (6 bases). Germline V gene data show CDR1 as SQVTM and CDR2 as ANQGSEA. The CDR3 spans 12 residues. V shed 8 bases and J shed 2 bases, with 12 bases lying between them. The CDR3 DNA reads as TGCAGCTCGACCGGACAGAACTATGGCTACACCTTC. It translates to CSSTGQNYGYTF.

This chain connects TRBV6-6 to TRBJ1-6, with 7 bases that match TRBD1. The germline V gene encodes CDR1 MNHNY and CDR2 SVGAGI (reference sequence). The CDR3 is 15 amino acids. The ends lost 7 bases at V and 7 bases at J; junction bases unmatched: 10. CDR3 sequence (DNA): TGTGCCAGCACCACAGGGGAGCGTACGAATTCACCCCTCCACTTT. Translated: CASTTGERTNSPLHF.

The chain combines TRBV30 with TRBJ2-7; 11 bases fit TRBD2. V lost 4 bases and J lost 3; bases outside the gene matches: 2. CDR3 length: 13 amino acids. Per the germline V gene, CDR1 is GTSNPN and CDR2 is SVGIG (reference sequence). The CDR3 sequence is CAWNLAGGYEQYF. The CDR3, as DNA: TGTGCCTGGAACCTAGCGGGGGGCTACGAGCAGTACTTC.

The chain employs TRBV2 and TRBJ1-2; possible D gene TRBD1, 6 bases. This CDR3 is 13 amino acids long. The germline V and J ends were trimmed by 5 bases and 4 bases, with 11 bases remaining between them. Germline lookup yields CDR1 SNHLY and CDR2 FYNNEI. CDR3 sequence reads: CASSSGERYGYTF. In DNA, the CDR3 is TGTGCCAGCAGTTCAGGGGAGCGCTATGGCTACACCTTC.

This chain connects TRBV7-2 to TRBJ2-2; the D gene is possibly TRBD2 (6 bases). The CDR3 extends over 14 amino acids. Germline CDR1 SGHTA, CDR2 FQGNSA. With 2 bases removed from V and 3 bases from J, the gap between germline ends came to 7 bases. The CDR3 protein is CASSLWGDTGELFF. CDR3 sequence (DNA): TGTGCCAGCAGCTTATGGGGGGACACCGGGGAGCTGTTTTTT.